These T cell receptor beta chains were read from a single sample in a study of T cell responses to AZD1222 COVID-19 vaccine. The data were produced by immunoSEQ multiplex PCR, yet TCRdb's version contains in-frame clones alone and is incomplete. The table lists 65,000 to 95,000 clones, around 92% of them singletons, with around 7.1% in the top ten. The material was peripheral blood, obtained on day 0 of MenACWY control vaccination. The receptors were gathered from an adult in good health. CDR3s include the opening cysteine and the closing phenylalanine or tryptophan. The D gene is left open where the match is weak. Clone size is not always given. Where it is, it says once, few, many or a class for expanded clones.

j_call,v_call,d_call,clone_size,cdr3_nt,cdr3_aa
TRBJ2-3,TRBV12-3/TRBV12-4,NA,NA,TGTGCCAGCACCCCCCTCCCGCTTGGTGGGCAGTATTTT,CASTPLPLGGQYF
TRBJ2-1,TRBV7-9,NA,NA,TGTGCCAGCAGCTCGAATCCCGGGACACACAATGAGCAGTTCTTC,CASSSNPGTHNEQFF
TRBJ2-7,TRBV9,TRBD1,NA,TGTGCCAGCAGCCCTCAGGACAGGGCCTCCTACGAGCAGTACTTC,CASSPQDRASYEQYF
TRBJ1-1,TRBV7-2,TRBD1,NA,TGTGCCAGCAGCTTGGCAGGGGGCGTTCTCACTGAAGCTTTCTTT,CASSLAGGVLTEAFF
TRBJ1-4,TRBV29-1,NA,NA,TGCAGCGCCGGTTCAGCAAGGGAAAAACTGTTTTTT,CSAGSAREKLFF
TRBJ2-3,TRBV5-4,NA,NA,TGTGCCAGCAGCTTAGACAGTGGCACAGATACGCAGTATTTT,CASSLDSGTDTQYF
TRBJ2-5,TRBV7-9,NA,NA,TGTGCCAGCAGCTCAGGAGGTGGCCAAGAGACCCAGTACTTC,CASSSGGGQETQYF
TRBJ2-7,TRBV9,NA,few,TGTGCCAGCAGCCCCCACCCGTCCGGGGGCTCCTACGAGCAGTACTTC,CASSPHPSGGSYEQYF
TRBJ1-1,TRBV6-2/TRBV6-3,NA,NA,TGTGCCAGCAGTCCCCTCAGAAAACCCACTGAAGCTTTCTTT,CASSPLRKPTEAFF
TRBJ2-4,TRBV2,NA,NA,TGTGCCAGCAGTGTGGCGGGGGCTGTGGCCATTCAGTACTTC,CASSVAGAVAIQYF
TRBJ2-7,TRBV7-3,NA,NA,TGTGCCAGCAGCTCGAGGGTTGGCAAATTGCCCTACGAGCAGTACTTC,CASSSRVGKLPYEQYF
TRBJ2-5,TRBV5-1,NA,NA,TGCGCCAGCAACGTATTGACAGAACAAGAGACCCAGTACTTC,CASNVLTEQETQYF
TRBJ1-1,TRBV5-4,NA,NA,TGTGCCAGCAGCTTGCCAGTTAGGAACACTGAAGCTTTCTTT,CASSLPVRNTEAFF
TRBJ1-1,TRBV5-6,NA,NA,TGTGCCAGCAGCTTGGAGCAGGTAGAGGGGTCGGGCACTGAAGCTTTCTTT,CASSLEQVEGSGTEAFF
TRBJ1-6,TRBV2,TRBD1,NA,TGTGCCAGCAGTTCGGACAGGGTATTGGGTTCACCCCTCCACTTT,CASSSDRVLGSPLHF
TRBJ2-6,TRBV6-2/TRBV6-3,TRBD2,NA,TGTGCCAGCAGTTACTCGGGCGGAGCGGGGTCTGGGGCCAACGTCCTGACTTTC,CASSYSGGAGSGANVLTF
TRBJ1-6,TRBV6-5,NA,NA,TGTGCCAGCACCGCGAATAATTCACCCCTCCACTTT,CASTANNSPLHF
TRBJ1-2,TRBV19,NA,NA,TGTGCCCTCGGACAGAGCTATGGCTACACCTTC,CALGQSYGYTF
TRBJ2-5,TRBV20-1,NA,NA,TGCAGTGTATGGGTCCAAGAGACCCAGTACTTC,CSVWVQETQYF
TRBJ1-4,TRBV13,TRBD1,NA,TGTGCCAGCAGCTCCGACAGGGAAGATAATGAAAAACTGTTTTTT,CASSSDREDNEKLFF
TRBJ2-5,TRBV28,NA,NA,TGTGCCAGCAGTTTAAGTCCTAGCTTTACCCAAGAGACCCAGTACTTC,CASSLSPSFTQETQYF
TRBJ2-3,TRBV5-1,TRBD2,NA,TGCGCCAGCAGCTTGGCGAGCGGGGGGGCGCGGGATACGCAGTATTTT,CASSLASGGARDTQYF
TRBJ2-5,TRBV4-1,NA,NA,TGCGCCAGCAGCCATGCCGGGACCCGGCAAGAGACCCAGTACTTC,CASSHAGTRQETQYF
TRBJ2-2,TRBV10-3,NA,NA,TGTGCCATCAGTGAAGGGGCCGGGGAGCTGTTTTTT,CAISEGAGELFF
TRBJ2-7,TRBV7-9,TRBD2,NA,TGTGCCAGCAGCTTCACTAGCGGGAGCTCTGAGCAGTACTTC,CASSFTSGSSEQYF
TRBJ2-1,TRBV18,NA,NA,TGTGCCAGCTCACCATCTGGGGGAGGCTCCTACAATGAGCAGTTCTTC,CASSPSGGGSYNEQFF
TRBJ2-5,TRBV24-1,TRBD1,NA,TGTGCCACCAGTGACCCTGGACAGGTCTCGGAGACCCAGTACTTC,CATSDPGQVSETQYF
TRBJ2-7,TRBV7-2,NA,NA,TGTGCCAGCAGCCCCGCCCCTGGTCGGGAGCAGTACTTC,CASSPAPGREQYF
TRBJ1-1,TRBV2,NA,NA,TGTGCCAGGAGAGCCGATATGAACACTGAAGCTTTCTTT,CARRADMNTEAFF
TRBJ1-5,TRBV7-9,NA,once,TGTGCCAGCAGCTTAGACGGAAATCAGCCCCAGCATTTT,CASSLDGNQPQHF
TRBJ1-1,TRBV19,NA,NA,TGTGCCAGTAGTACTCGGGCCTTGGGGGTCACTGAAGCTTTCTTT,CASSTRALGVTEAFF
TRBJ2-1,TRBV9,NA,NA,TGTGCCAGCAGCGTACTCGCTACCGGCTACAATGAGCAGTTCTTC,CASSVLATGYNEQFF
TRBJ1-1,TRBV2,NA,NA,TGTGCCGGGGTGACAGAGGACACTGAAGCTTTCTTT,CAGVTEDTEAFF
TRBJ1-2,TRBV20-1,NA,NA,TGCAGTGCTAGTCTGGTTGCGGCCGGGGAGAAGGGCTACACCTTC,CSASLVAAGEKGYTF
TRBJ1-4,TRBV20-1,NA,NA,TGCAGTGCTAGTGATCACGGGGAAAAACTGTTTTTT,CSASDHGEKLFF
TRBJ1-2,TRBV4-3,TRBD1,NA,TGCGCCAGCAGCCAAGAGTTAGTACAGGGGGCGACGGGCTACACCTTC,CASSQELVQGATGYTF
TRBJ2-2,TRBV7-2,NA,NA,TGTGCCAGCAGCTTACCAACCACGAACACCGGGGAGCTGTTTTTT,CASSLPTTNTGELFF
TRBJ2-7,TRBV19,NA,NA,TGTGCCAGTAGCCTATTTCCCAGACAGGCGAAATACGAGCAGTACTTC,CASSLFPRQAKYEQYF
TRBJ2-3,TRBV11-2,TRBD2,NA,TGTGCCAGCAGCTTAGGCGGGAGCAGCACAGATACGCAGTATTTT,CASSLGGSSTDTQYF
TRBJ1-4,TRBV2,TRBD1,NA,TGTGCCAGCAGCCCGGGACAGGGGAGGGGTTGGGAAAAACTGTTTTTT,CASSPGQGRGWEKLFF
TRBJ1-5,TRBV5-8,NA,NA,TGTGCCAGCAGCCCTATCGACGGGATGGGTACCGATCAGCCCCAGCATTTT,CASSPIDGMGTDQPQHF
TRBJ2-7,TRBV30,NA,once,TGTGCCTGGAGCCCCAATGCCCGCTACGAGCAGTACTTC,CAWSPNARYEQYF
TRBJ2-5,TRBV28,TRBD1,NA,TGTGCCAGCAGTCCAGGACAGGCTCAAGGGGAGACCCAGTACTTC,CASSPGQAQGETQYF
TRBJ2-1,TRBV28,TRBD1,NA,TGTGCCAGCAGCCACAGGGGCCCGGGCAATGAGCAGTTCTTC,CASSHRGPGNEQFF
TRBJ1-5,TRBV15,NA,NA,TGTGCCACCAGCGCGACAGATTTCAATCAGCCCCAGCATTTT,CATSATDFNQPQHF
TRBJ2-1,TRBV19,NA,NA,TGTGCCAGTAGTAGCCAGGGGCTCCCCTACAATGAGCAGTTCTTC,CASSSQGLPYNEQFF
TRBJ1-2,TRBV28,NA,NA,TGTGCCAGCAGTTTATCTTCTGGGCCAGGGATAAGTGGCTACACCTTC,CASSLSSGPGISGYTF
TRBJ1-1,TRBV2,NA,NA,TGTGCCACCAGTAGGACAGTCACTGAAGCTTTCTTT,CATSRTVTEAFF
TRBJ1-5,TRBV11-2,NA,NA,TGTGCCAGCAGCTTAGATGGATTGGGCAATCAGCCCCAGCATTTT,CASSLDGLGNQPQHF
TRBJ2-1,TRBV5-1,TRBD2,NA,TGCGCCAGCAGCTATAGCGGGAGCACTAGCAATGAGCAGTTCTTC,CASSYSGSTSNEQFF
TRBJ1-5,TRBV19,NA,NA,TGTGCCAGTAGTATTAAGACAGGAAGTCGCGATCAGCCCCAGCATTTT,CASSIKTGSRDQPQHF
TRBJ2-5,TRBV5-8,NA,NA,TGTGCCAGCAGCTTGGGTCAGGGACCCGAGACCCAGTACTTC,CASSLGQGPETQYF
TRBJ1-2,TRBV2,TRBD1,NA,TGTGCCAGCAGTGAAGCCGGACAGGGACACTATGGCTACACCTTC,CASSEAGQGHYGYTF
TRBJ2-2,TRBV7-3,NA,once,TGTGCCAGCAGCTTATATGAAACCGGGGAGCTGTTTTTT,CASSLYETGELFF
TRBJ2-5,TRBV19,NA,NA,TGTGCCAGTAGTCACCTACAGGAGAAAGAGACCCAGTACTTC,CASSHLQEKETQYF
TRBJ2-7,TRBV10-3,NA,once,TGTGCCATCAGTGACCCGAGTAGGGGAACCTACGAGCAGTACTTC,CAISDPSRGTYEQYF
TRBJ1-5,TRBV28,NA,NA,TGTGCCAGCAGTCAACGGGACGGATACAATCAGCCCCAGCATTTT,CASSQRDGYNQPQHF
TRBJ2-7,TRBV15,NA,once,TGTGCCACCAGCAGAGATGAAAGATACGAGCAGTACTTC,CATSRDERYEQYF
TRBJ1-2,TRBV4-1,TRBD1,NA,TGCGCCAGCAGCCAAATCCCGGGACAGGGGGTCGGCTACACCTTC,CASSQIPGQGVGYTF